This T cell receptor (beta chain) stems from a study of cytomegalovirus exposure and HLA in healthy donors. The CDR3 sequence is 17 residues long. From germline, CDR1 is SGHDT and CDR2 YYEEEE. The V segment lost 4 bases and the J segment 1 base; nucleotides outside the gene matches: 13. Both 60 Vbeta primers and 13 Jbeta primers went into the PCR. Some clones are missing from TCRdb's copy, which holds only in-frame ones; the method was immunoSEQ multiplex PCR. The data hold 150,000 to 200,000 clones, with roughly 80% observed a single time. General study findings and limits: In a later analysis, HLA-associated beta chains showed higher expansion and lower generation probabilities than comparable chains.

A remark on this clone: Its antigen is as yet unknown.

This chain connects TRBV5-6 to TRBJ1-1; 7 bases match TRBD1. This receptor was obtained from a female donor in good health and CMV-seronegative. The sample taken for sequencing was PBMCs. CDR3 region: CASSPLGNWDRNTEAFF. The CDR3 nucleotides are TGTGCCAGCAGCCCACTGGGAAACTGGGACAGGAACACTGAAGCTTTCTTT.